The T cell receptor (beta chain) described here comes from a study of Graves' ophthalmopathy and Graves' hyperthyroidism. About the research overall: Peripheral blood was gathered at first diagnosis, ahead of any treatment whatsoever.

Per the germline V gene, CDR1 is ENHRY and CDR2 is SYGVKD. The CDR3 consists of 14 residues. V lost 3 bases to trimming and J lost 9 bases, with 12 bases between them. TCR beta CDR3 amplification used RNA transcripts. Amplification began with first-round RT-PCR using HTBI primers, then second-round multiplex PCR was performed. TCRdb re-analysed the multiplex PCR reads in MiXCR, keeping a single row per CDR3 protein. This table holds 600,000 to 950,000 distinct CDR3 sequences, around 40% found once. This clonotype occurred many times. The rearrangement links TRBV10-3 to TRBJ1-6; tentatively, D is TRBD1 (6 bases). The receptor was derived from an adult man with Graves' ophthalmopathy. Sequenced sample: peripheral blood. Here the CDR3 reads CAISDTGFRSPLHF. The CDR3 DNA follows: TGTGCCATCAGTGATACAGGGTTCCGTTCACCCCTCCACTTT.